This T cell receptor (beta chain) came from a study of blood T cell repertoires in COVID-19. Sequencing was performed with immunoSEQ multiplex PCR; in TCRdb, only in-frame clones are kept and a portion is missing. The table shows fewer than 300,000 clones, with approximately 90% occurring only once. The J segment lost 3 bases and the V segment lost 6 bases, leaving 7 bases of the junction unmatched. This CDR3 is 16 amino acids long. Germline V CDR1 and CDR2: MNHEY, SMNVEV (reference sequence). The sequenced sample consisted of PBMCs or T cells enriched from blood (not recorded which). The TCR originated in a man younger than 35 who had recovered from COVID-19. The gene calls are TRBV27 and TRBJ2-2; 10 bases match TRBD1. The CDR3 nucleotides are TGTGCCAGCAGGCGCCGACAGGGGGCAGACACCGGGGAGCTGTTTTTT. Translation gives CASRRRQGADTGELFF.